The subject of this entry is one T cell receptor (beta chain). Trimming pared 1 base from V and 5 bases from J, leaving 5 bases between. From germline, CDR1 is MGHDK and CDR2 SYGVNS. CDR3 size: 12 residues. Data came from immunoSEQ multiplex PCR; TCRdb stores just in-frame clones and leaves some out. The top ten hold about 54% of the sample, which has almost 50,000 clones, about 88% seen once. These data originate in a study of OX40 agonist ivuxolimab in advanced cancers. The source material was CD4+ or CD8+ T cells sorted from blood, sampled in a trial of the OX40 agonist ivuxolimab. The rearrangement joins TRBV25-1 to TRBJ1-1; weak D call: TRBD1 (5 bases). The origin of this receptor is an adult with an advanced solid tumor such as melanoma, head and neck, liver or kidney cancer. The CDR3 loop reads CASSESGTEAFF. CDR3 nucleotide sequence: TGTGCCAGCAGTGAATCAGGGACTGAAGCTTTCTTT.